The 6 T cell receptor beta chains below come from one sample, sequenced in a study of control samples from healthy donors and cancer patients. Produced via immunoSEQ multiplex PCR; TCRdb's table is partial and in-frame only. The sample shows tens of thousands of clones, about nine tenths of them seen only once. The sequenced material came from blood. Receptor source: a woman under 30 in good health.

The rearrangement links TRBV11-2 to TRBJ1-4; D remains unclear. CDR1 is SGHAT, CDR2 FQNNGV, per germline. Between the trimmed V and J ends, which lost 0 bases and 5 bases, there was a span of 13 bases. CDR3 size: 16 residues. The CDR3 protein is CASSLEEPTINEKLFF. The DNA of the CDR3 is TGTGCCAGCAGCTTAGAAGAGCCGACGATCAATGAAAAACTGTTTTTT.

The gene calls are TRBV18 and TRBJ2-3; 12 bases line up with TRBD1. This CDR3 is built from 17 residues. From germline, CDR1 is KGHSH and CDR2 LQKENI. The V gene end was trimmed by 3 bases and the J gene end by 0 bases; junction bases not matched to a gene: 4. The CDR3 DNA is TGTGCCAGCTCACCGCTGGGACAGGGGGCTAGCACAGATACGCAGTATTTT. Translating gives CASSPLGQGASTDTQYF.

In nucleotides, the CDR3 is TGTGCCAGCAGTGAATGGGGACAGGGGTTTCAGCCCCAGCATTTT. This translates into CASSEWGQGFQPQHF. The rearrangement uses TRBV6-1 and TRBJ1-5; 10 bases line up with TRBD1. Germline V gene sequence: CDR1 MNHNS, CDR2 SASEGT. After removal of 2 bases from V and 6 bases from J, the junction contained 4 bases not matched to a gene. The CDR3 has 15 amino acids.

This rearrangement joins TRBV15 to TRBJ2-4, with D uncertain. V lost 0 bases, J lost 0 bases, and 9 bases lay in between. Germline-derived CDR1 and CDR2 are LNHNV and YYDKDF (reference sequence). The CDR3 is made up of 16 amino acids. The CDR3 nucleotides are TGTGCCACCAGCAGAGAGGCCTTGGGAGCCAAAAACATTCAGTACTTC. Its translation is CATSREALGAKNIQYF. Full variable domain (rest looked up from reference TRBV15 and TRBJ2-4): DAMVIQNPRYQVTQFGKPVTLSCSQTLNHNVMYWYQQKSSQAPKLLFHYYDKDFNNEADTPDNFQSRRPNTSFCFLDIRSPGLGDTAMYLCATSREALGAKNIQYFGAGTRLSVL.

The chain is built from TRBV11-3 and TRBJ2-2, with D perhaps matching TRBD2 (6 bases). V lost 5 bases, J lost 6 bases, and 10 bases lay in between. The CDR3 totals 13 residues. The germline V gene has CDR1 SGHNT and CDR2 YENEEA. CDR3 sequence: CASSKEGPGELFF. The CDR3 bases are TGTGCCAGCAGCAAGGAGGGGCCCGGGGAGCTGTTTTTT.

The rearrangement joins TRBV7-2 to TRBJ2-1, with 13 bases aligning to TRBD2. The CDR3 is 16 residues long. J was trimmed by 7 bases and V by 5 bases; bases with no gene match: 8. The V gene's germline CDR1 is SGHTA and CDR2 FQGNSA. DNA for the CDR3: TGTGCCAGCAGCCCGACAACTAGCGGGGGGGCAAATGAGCAGTTCTTC. This codes for CASSPTTSGGANEQFF.